The 9 T cell receptor beta chains listed next were all sequenced from one sample in a study of blood T cell repertoires in COVID-19. TCRdb's copy holds only in-frame clones and misses some; the assay was immunoSEQ multiplex PCR. The sample contains about 200,000 clones, around 95% of which appear only once. What was sequenced was peripheral blood. These receptors were obtained from a man under 40 with COVID-19, enrolled during active disease.

This chain joins TRBV6-6 and TRBJ2-7, with 7 bases aligning to TRBD1. Germline V lookup: CDR1 MNHNY, CDR2 SVGAGI (reference sequence). The ends lost 4 bases at V and 3 bases at J; junction bases unmatched: 9. The CDR3 contains 15 residues. CDR3 nucleotide sequence: TGTGCCAGCAGTTCCTACGACAGGGCTGGCTACGAGCAGTACTTC. Protein: CASSSYDRAGYEQYF.

The chain recombines TRBV27 with TRBJ1-2, with a weak D call TRBD1 (6 bases). From germline, CDR1 is MNHEY and CDR2 SMNVEV (reference sequence). This CDR3 comprises 17 residues. V was pared by 5 bases and J by 4 bases, with 23 bases between. CDR3 sequence (DNA): TGTGCCAGCAGTCCAACCATAGGACAGATATATACCTATGGCTACACCTTC. It specifies CASSPTIGQIYTYGYTF.

To note about this clone: The same CDR3 also results from other DNA sequences found in this sample. The chain couples TRBV12-3 or TRBV12-4 to TRBJ1-3, with D unclear. Trimming removed 5 bases at V and 4 bases at J, with 3 bases between. This CDR3 is 11 amino acids long. CDR3: CASSLGNTIYF. Here the CDR3 DNA reads TGTGCCAGCAGTCTCGGAAACACCATATATTTT.

V is TRBV10-3 and J is TRBJ2-7; 14 nucleotides match TRBD2. V trimming: 5 bases; J trimming: 2 bases; junction bases outside the gene matches: 8. Germline CDR1 ENHRY, CDR2 SYGVKD. This CDR3 contains 17 residues. CDR3 in amino acids: CAISTGTSGGTPYEQYF. The CDR3, as DNA: TGTGCCATCAGTACCGGGACTAGCGGGGGAACCCCCTACGAGCAGTACTTC.

The chain is built from TRBV19 and TRBJ1-1; 9 nucleotides match TRBD1. The CDR3 length is 12 residues. V trimming: 4 bases; J trimming: 11 bases; junction bases outside the gene matches: 5. Germline loops: CDR1 LNHDA, CDR2 SQIVND (reference sequence). The DNA for the CDR3 is TGTGCCAGTAGTACCTGGGACAGGGCGGCTTTCTTT. This sequence encodes CASSTWDRAAFF.

This chain connects TRBV2 to TRBJ1-2; no reliable D call. This CDR3 comprises 14 residues. The V end lost 4 bases, the J end lost 7 bases, and 16 bases lay between the germline ends. CDR1 and CDR2 (germline): SNHLY, FYNNEI. The CDR3 nucleotides read TGTGCCAGCAGTGTCTCAGGCGATACCGGTGGCTACACCTTC. Translated: CASSVSGDTGGYTF.

This sequence joins TRBV5-6 and TRBJ1-3; D uncertain. Trimming left V 1 base short and J 7 bases short, with 15 bases between. The CDR3 is 15 amino acids. In germline, CDR1 is SGHDT, CDR2 YYEEEE. The CDR3 nucleotides read TGTGCCAGCAGCTTGTTTGGCAGGATAAGGAACACCATATATTTT. Translating gives CASSLFGRIRNTIYF.

V and J are TRBV11-1 and TRBJ2-5; 7 bases are shared with TRBD2. The junction had 9 bases not matched to a gene; V was cut back by 5 bases and J by 3 bases. This CDR3 is built from 15 residues. Per germline, CDR1 SGHAT and CDR2 FQDESV (reference sequence). CDR3 in amino acids: CASSTRPGLEETQYF. CDR3 sequence (DNA): TGTGCCAGCAGCACACGCCCCGGACTAGAAGAGACCCAGTACTTC.

The chain has TRBV6-1 and TRBJ2-3; D is perhaps TRBD2 (6 bases). CDR1 and CDR2 from the germline V gene are MNHNS and SASEGT. Trimming removed 2 bases at V and 2 bases at J, with 17 bases between. This CDR3 is built from 17 residues. CDR3 nucleotide sequence: TGTGCCAGCAGTGAAAGTTTAAGGGGACTCCTCACAGATACGCAGTATTTT. Translating gives CASSESLRGLLTDTQYF.